The present entry profiles one T cell receptor beta chain with its context. This clonotype was observed many times. Its antigen is unknown. Base qualities are not at hand, and no much larger clone is one base apart. CDR3 length: 17 amino acids, cysteine to phenylalanine. Of the read, only the CDR3 DNA is kept; its 51 bases are in frame from base 1. The germline V gene supplies CDR1 MGHRA and CDR2 YSYEKL. Trimming leaves V shorter by 1 base and J shorter by 9 bases, with the junction holding 13 bases beyond the gene matches. The data were obtained in a study of early T cells in non-severe SARS-CoV-2 infection (dated by TCRdb to the early 2020s). General notes on the study: TCR sequencing used bulk RNA from unsorted whole blood, so alpha and beta chains could not be paired. General conclusions and limits of the study: VDJdb matching was skewed toward anti-spike CD8 responses, so virus-specific expansions were likely underestimated and private and CD4 specificities were missed.

Set within a cohort of healthcare workers in London, UK, this nested case-control study involved weekly PCR testing of nasopharyngeal swabs along with blood sampling. Healthcare workers were recruited between 23 and 31 March 2020, during the week of the UK lockdown, and were followed weekly for up to roughly 16 weeks. Library construction relied on 5' RACE. Reads for this sample came from a NextSeq 500. In the TCR library protocol, unique molecular identifiers were attached to individual cDNA molecules to correct for PCR bias and sequencing error. Both TCR alpha and beta chains were sequenced, and tight co-correlation was observed between alpha and beta sequence abundances in each sample. As for the original processing: Decombinator V4 was used to annotate TCR sequences for V gene, J gene and CDR3. TCRs were defined as expanded if a significant change between any two time points was detected under a Poisson model with p below 0.0001. TCR abundances were normalised to the total number of TCRs sequenced per sample and were expressed as counts per million. TRAV1-2 paired with TRAJ12, TRAJ20 or TRAJ33 defined MAIT TCRs, while TRAV10 paired with TRAJ18 defined iNKT TCRs. VDJdb, accessed 1 November 2021, was searched for CMV, EBV and SARS-CoV-2 annotated TCRs, with TCRs annotated for multiple antigens excluded. Using fastp trimming at Q25 and MiXCR clonotype assembly, TCRdb reanalyzed the public sequencing data and kept in-frame beta chains. All rows with the same CDR3 protein become a single entry with the most common DNA and genes. TCRdb, rather than the study authors, made the V and J calls. This sample comprises 55,000 to 80,000 distinct CDR3 sequences, 12% of them detected only once. Less than 7% of the sample comes from the top ten.

The receptor chain draws on TRBV4-1 and TRBJ2-1; a stretch of 9 junction bases matches TRBD2. This sequence was found in an adult who was a healthcare worker with PCR-confirmed SARS-CoV-2 infection or an uninfected control (not recorded which). Sequencing was performed on whole blood. The sequenced DNA is TGCGCCAGCAGCCAAGGGCCAGCGGGGGGTCCGGTGGGTGAGCAGTTCTTC. Translation gives CASSQGPAGGPVGEQFF.